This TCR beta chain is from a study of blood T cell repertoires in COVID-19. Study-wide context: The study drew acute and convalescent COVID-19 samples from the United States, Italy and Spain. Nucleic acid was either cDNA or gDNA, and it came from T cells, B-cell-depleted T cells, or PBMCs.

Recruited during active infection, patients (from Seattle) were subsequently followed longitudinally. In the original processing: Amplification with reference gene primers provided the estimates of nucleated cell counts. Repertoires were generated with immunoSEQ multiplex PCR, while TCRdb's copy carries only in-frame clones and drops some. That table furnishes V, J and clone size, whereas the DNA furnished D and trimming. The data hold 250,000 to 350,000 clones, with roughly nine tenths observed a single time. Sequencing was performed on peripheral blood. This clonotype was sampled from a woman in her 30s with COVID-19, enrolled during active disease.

For the CDR3, the DNA is TGTGCCAGCAGCTTAGCGCGGCGGAATTCACCCCTCCACTTT. Translation: CASSLARRNSPLHF. The chain combines TRBV7-2 with TRBJ1-6; D ambiguous. V was pared by 0 bases and J by 7 bases, with 7 bases between. Germline lookup yields CDR1 SGHTA and CDR2 FQGNSA. CDR3 length: 14 amino acids.